A selection of T cell receptor beta chains follows, all from one sample in a study of T cell repertoires in cytomegalovirus infection. TCRdb passed the reads through MiXCR, listing each CDR3 protein once. In the table there are roughly 180,000 distinct CDR3 sequences, about 30% of which are singletons. Sequences were obtained from PBMCs. These receptor sequences come from a human donor in good health (CMV status not recorded). Some clones in this sample may be carry-over from other donors' samples. CDR3s include the opening cysteine and the closing phenylalanine or tryptophan. D genes are given only for firm matches. Rows may omit the clone size; those that give it use once, few, many or a size class.

abundance: few; v_gene: TRBV7-8; j_gene: TRBJ2-7; d_gene: .; CDR3aa: CASSRGGDSTYEQYF; CDR3nt: TGTGCCAGCAGCCGGGGCGGGGATTCTACCTACGAGCAGTACTTC
abundance: .; v_gene: TRBV19; j_gene: TRBJ1-1; d_gene: .; CDR3aa: CASSIGQGQNTEAFF; CDR3nt: TGTGCCAGTAGTATAGGGCAGGGACAGAACACTGAAGCTTTCTTT
abundance: few; v_gene: TRBV15; j_gene: TRBJ1-1; d_gene: .; CDR3aa: CATSRDRLNTEAFF; CDR3nt: TGTGCCACCAGCAGAGACAGGCTGAACACTGAAGCTTTCTTT
abundance: few; v_gene: TRBV7-9; j_gene: TRBJ1-6; d_gene: TRBD1; CDR3aa: CASSFTTGPNSPLHF; CDR3nt: TGTGCCAGCAGCTTCACGACAGGGCCGAATTCACCCCTCCACTTT
abundance: many; v_gene: TRBV11-2; j_gene: TRBJ2-7; d_gene: TRBD2; CDR3aa: CASSSAGGEQYF; CDR3nt: TGTGCCAGCAGCTCAGCGGGGGGCGAGCAGTACTTC
abundance: .; v_gene: TRBV14; j_gene: TRBJ1-4; d_gene: .; CDR3aa: CASSRPAEINNEKLFF; CDR3nt: TGTGCCAGCAGCCGCCCTGCGGAGATTAATAATGAAAAACTGTTTTTT
abundance: few; v_gene: TRBV4-2; j_gene: TRBJ1-1; d_gene: TRBD1; CDR3aa: CASSQPGQANTEAFF; CDR3nt: TGTGCCAGCAGCCAGCCGGGACAGGCTAACACTGAAGCTTTCTTT
abundance: few; v_gene: TRBV5-5; j_gene: TRBJ2-7; d_gene: TRBD1; CDR3aa: CASSPGWDSSYEQYF; CDR3nt: TGTGCCAGCAGCCCGGGTTGGGACAGCTCCTACGAGCAGTACTTC
abundance: .; v_gene: TRBV19; j_gene: TRBJ2-3; d_gene: TRBD1; CDR3aa: CASSLGDRVITDTQYF; CDR3nt: TGTGCCAGTAGTCTCGGAGACAGGGTGATAACAGATACGCAGTATTTT
abundance: .; v_gene: TRBV6-5; j_gene: TRBJ1-2; d_gene: .; CDR3aa: CASSLSRWCYGYTF; CDR3nt: TGTGCCAGCAGTTTGAGTAGATGGTGCTATGGCTACACCTTC
abundance: few; v_gene: TRBV7-9; j_gene: TRBJ2-3; d_gene: .; CDR3aa: CASSLHATSTDTQYF; CDR3nt: TGTGCCAGCAGTCTCCACGCGACTAGCACAGATACGCAGTATTTT
abundance: few; v_gene: TRBV7-2; j_gene: TRBJ2-5; d_gene: TRBD1; CDR3aa: CASSLWGQGGETQYF; CDR3nt: TGTGCCAGCAGCTTATGGGGACAGGGGGGTGAGACCCAGTACTTC
abundance: many; v_gene: TRBV7-2; j_gene: TRBJ2-1; d_gene: .; CDR3aa: CASSLALAVYNEQFF; CDR3nt: TGTGCCAGCAGTCTCGCACTAGCAGTCTACAATGAGCAGTTCTTC
abundance: few; v_gene: TRBV20-1; j_gene: TRBJ1-1; d_gene: TRBD1; CDR3aa: CSARATGVGTEAFF; CDR3nt: TGCAGTGCTAGAGCGACAGGGGTGGGCACTGAAGCTTTCTTT
abundance: few; v_gene: TRBV12-3/TRBV12-4; j_gene: TRBJ2-2; d_gene: .; CDR3aa: CASSSGVAGELFF; CDR3nt: TGTGCCAGCAGTTCGGGGGTGGCCGGGGAGCTGTTTTTT
abundance: .; v_gene: TRBV19; j_gene: TRBJ1-1; d_gene: .; CDR3aa: CASRSSGTEAFF; CDR3nt: TGTGCCAGTAGATCCAGCGGAACTGAAGCTTTCTTT
abundance: .; v_gene: TRBV15; j_gene: TRBJ2-7; d_gene: TRBD2; CDR3aa: CATSRDPGGEQYF; CDR3nt: TGTGCCACCAGCAGAGATCCGGGGGGCGAGCAGTACTTC
abundance: many; v_gene: TRBV7-2; j_gene: TRBJ1-5; d_gene: .; CDR3aa: CASSLSGRDQPQHF; CDR3nt: TGTGCCAGCAGCTTATCAGGGAGGGATCAGCCCCAGCATTTT
abundance: few; v_gene: TRBV12-3/TRBV12-4; j_gene: TRBJ1-1; d_gene: .; CDR3aa: CASSRGQVTEAFF; CDR3nt: TGTGCCAGCAGTCGGGGGCAAGTCACTGAAGCTTTCTTT
abundance: .; v_gene: TRBV20-1; j_gene: TRBJ2-7; d_gene: TRBD2; CDR3aa: CSASLAGVLGEQYF; CDR3nt: TGCAGTGCTAGCCTAGCGGGGGTCTTGGGGGAGCAGTACTTC
abundance: once; v_gene: TRBV11-2; j_gene: TRBJ2-5; d_gene: TRBD1; CDR3aa: CASSPGQLSRETQYF; CDR3nt: TGTGCCAGCAGCCCGGGACAGCTATCAAGGGAGACCCAGTACTTC
abundance: .; v_gene: TRBV11-1; j_gene: TRBJ2-7; d_gene: .; CDR3aa: CASSLRGGEQYF; CDR3nt: TGTGCCAGCAGCCTTAGGGGAGGCGAGCAGTACTTC
abundance: .; v_gene: TRBV14; j_gene: TRBJ2-7; d_gene: TRBD1; CDR3aa: CASSQSGDRGSEQYF; CDR3nt: TGTGCCAGCAGCCAGTCTGGGGACAGGGGATCGGAGCAGTACTTC
abundance: many; v_gene: TRBV12-3/TRBV12-4; j_gene: TRBJ1-1; d_gene: .; CDR3aa: CASSITGNTEAFF; CDR3nt: TGTGCCAGCAGTATCACGGGGAACACTGAAGCTTTCTTT
abundance: .; v_gene: TRBV10-1; j_gene: TRBJ2-2; d_gene: TRBD1; CDR3aa: CASRQGVNTGELFF; CDR3nt: TGCGCCTCCCGACAGGGGGTAAACACCGGGGAGCTGTTTTTT
abundance: .; v_gene: TRBV12-3/TRBV12-4; j_gene: TRBJ2-5; d_gene: .; CDR3aa: CASSSDSVIQETQYF; CDR3nt: TGTGCCAGCAGTTCAGACTCAGTAATCCAAGAGACCCAGTACTTC
abundance: few; v_gene: TRBV19; j_gene: TRBJ1-2; d_gene: .; CDR3aa: CASTPTGDYGYTF; CDR3nt: TGTGCCAGTACCCCGACTGGAGACTATGGCTACACCTTC
abundance: .; v_gene: TRBV7-4; j_gene: TRBJ1-5; d_gene: .; CDR3aa: CASSVAGRFQPQHF; CDR3nt: TGTGCCAGCAGTGTAGCAGGGCGGTTCCAGCCCCAGCATTTT
abundance: few; v_gene: TRBV7-8; j_gene: TRBJ1-3; d_gene: TRBD1; CDR3aa: CASSLGQGRSGNTIYF; CDR3nt: TGTGCCAGCAGCCTAGGACAGGGTCGCTCTGGAAACACCATATATTTT
abundance: few; v_gene: TRBV29-1; j_gene: TRBJ1-2; d_gene: .; CDR3aa: CSVEVAEDGYTF; CDR3nt: TGCAGCGTTGAAGTTGCTGAGGATGGCTACACCTTC
abundance: .; v_gene: TRBV2; j_gene: TRBJ1-6; d_gene: .; CDR3aa: CASSGGRNSPLHF; CDR3nt: TGTGCCAGCAGCGGGGGTCGGAATTCACCCCTCCACTTT
abundance: many; v_gene: TRBV7-6; j_gene: TRBJ2-1; d_gene: TRBD2; CDR3aa: CASSLSGGLYNEQFF; CDR3nt: TGTGCCAGCAGCTTAAGCGGGGGTCTTTACAATGAGCAGTTCTTC
abundance: few; v_gene: TRBV11-3; j_gene: TRBJ1-1; d_gene: .; CDR3aa: CASSFGGSGGTEAFF; CDR3nt: TGTGCCAGCAGCTTCGGAGGGAGCGGGGGCACTGAAGCTTTCTTT
abundance: few; v_gene: TRBV19; j_gene: TRBJ2-1; d_gene: .; CDR3aa: CASLDTSSYNEQFF; CDR3nt: TGTGCCAGTTTAGACACCAGCTCCTACAATGAGCAGTTCTTC
abundance: .; v_gene: TRBV7-9; j_gene: TRBJ2-3; d_gene: .; CDR3aa: CASSPRPQASGADTQYF; CDR3nt: TGTGCCAGCAGTCCCCGGCCCCAGGCATCTGGCGCAGATACGCAGTATTTT
abundance: few; v_gene: TRBV4-3; j_gene: TRBJ2-3; d_gene: TRBD1; CDR3aa: CASSRDTGQVGDTQYF; CDR3nt: TGCGCCAGCAGCCGCGATACGGGACAGGTCGGAGATACGCAGTATTTT
abundance: .; v_gene: TRBV7-2; j_gene: TRBJ2-1; d_gene: .; CDR3aa: CASSYRDINEQFF; CDR3nt: TGTGCCAGCAGCTACCGGGACATCAATGAGCAGTTCTTC
abundance: few; v_gene: TRBV28; j_gene: TRBJ2-7; d_gene: TRBD1; CDR3aa: CASRSGGASSSYEQYF; CDR3nt: TGTGCCAGCAGATCAGGGGGCGCCTCGAGCTCCTACGAGCAGTACTTC
abundance: .; v_gene: TRBV6-2/TRBV6-3; j_gene: TRBJ1-4; d_gene: .; CDR3aa: CASSYLGGDDGKLFF; CDR3nt: TGTGCCAGCAGTTACTTGGGGGGCGATGACGGAAAACTGTTTTTT
abundance: .; v_gene: TRBV6-2/TRBV6-3; j_gene: TRBJ2-1; d_gene: .; CDR3aa: CASTGFHNEQFF; CDR3nt: TGTGCCAGCACAGGGTTCCACAATGAGCAGTTCTTC
abundance: few; v_gene: TRBV7-2; j_gene: TRBJ2-3; d_gene: TRBD2; CDR3aa: CASSSGRGTTDTQYF; CDR3nt: TGTGCCAGCAGCTCGGGGAGGGGTACCACAGATACGCAGTATTTT
abundance: many; v_gene: TRBV7-6; j_gene: TRBJ1-1; d_gene: .; CDR3aa: CASSFSVNTEAFF; CDR3nt: TGTGCCAGCAGCTTTAGTGTTAACACTGAAGCTTTCTTT
abundance: .; v_gene: TRBV3-1; j_gene: TRBJ1-3; d_gene: .; CDR3aa: CASSRTVLSGNTIYF; CDR3nt: TGTGCCAGCAGCCGGACCGTTCTTTCTGGAAACACCATATATTTT
abundance: few; v_gene: TRBV6-5; j_gene: TRBJ2-5; d_gene: .; CDR3aa: CASSYPRETQYF; CDR3nt: TGTGCCAGCAGTTACCCCAGGGAGACCCAGTACTTC
abundance: .; v_gene: TRBV7-2; j_gene: TRBJ1-1; d_gene: .; CDR3aa: CASNPGRGNTEAFF; CDR3nt: TGTGCCAGCAACCCGGGCAGGGGAAACACTGAAGCTTTCTTT